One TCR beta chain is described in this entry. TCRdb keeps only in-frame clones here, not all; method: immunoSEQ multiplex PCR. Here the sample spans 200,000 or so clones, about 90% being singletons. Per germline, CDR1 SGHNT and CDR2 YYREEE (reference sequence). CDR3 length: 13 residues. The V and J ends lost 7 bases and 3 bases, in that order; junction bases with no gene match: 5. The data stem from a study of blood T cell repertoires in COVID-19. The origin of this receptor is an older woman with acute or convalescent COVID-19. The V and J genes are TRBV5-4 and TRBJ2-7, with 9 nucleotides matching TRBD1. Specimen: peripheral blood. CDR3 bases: TGTGCCAGCTCGACGGGACAGGGCTACGAGCAGTACTTC. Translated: CASSTGQGYEQYF.